This T cell receptor beta chain derives from a study of response to subunit inactivated influenza vaccine. The CDR3 is 16 amino acids. Unmatched junction bases numbered 8, after V lost 3 bases and J lost 4 bases. Germline V gives CDR1 KGHDR, CDR2 SFDVKD. TCRdb redid the calling of the RT-PCR reads with MiXCR, one entry per CDR3 protein. The sample has around 570,000 distinct CDR3 sequences; 10% to 12% are singletons. This clonotype was counted ten times or more. A further study also used this sample, focusing on T cells expressing NK-cell markers. Per that study: Production of TCR beta cDNA relied on 5'RACE template switching with UMIs. CD3+CD56+NKG2C+, CD3+CD56+NKG2C- and CD3+CD56-NKG2C+ T cells, once sorted, supplied the TCR beta repertoires. Among CD8+ T cells from about six donors, dominant NKG2C+ clonotypes accounted for roughly 1.0-7.0%. Topping the CD3+CD56-NKG2C+ fraction as well were these clonotypes, in several donors.

The sequence was collected from a man in his fifties or sixties who received an inactivated influenza vaccine. The J gene is TRBJ2-3, the V gene TRBV24-1; TRBD1 matches at 8 bases. The sample was PBMCs from blood, taken on the day of vaccination. The DNA for the CDR3 is TGTGCCACCAGTGATACCAGGACAGGGTCGGCAGATACGCAGTATTTT. Protein product: CATSDTRTGSADTQYF.